These 16 T cell receptor beta chains share one sample of origin, sequenced in a study of T cell responses to AZD1222 COVID-19 vaccine. TCRdb keeps only in-frame clones here, not all; method: immunoSEQ multiplex PCR. The data contain around 150,000 clones, roughly 90% of them seen just once; the ten biggest clones take up 3.2%. The sequenced sample was peripheral blood, obtained 28 days after the second AZD1222 dose. These receptors originate from an adult who received the AZD1222 COVID-19 vaccine.

CDR3 sequence: CASSETANTEAFF. DNA for the CDR3: TGTGCCAGCAGTGAGACAGCGAACACTGAAGCTTTCTTT. The rearrangement links TRBV2 to TRBJ1-1, with a weak D call TRBD1 (5 bases). Deletions cut 3 bases from V and 1 base from J, with 6 bases between. Germline loops: CDR1 SNHLY, CDR2 FYNNEI. There are 13 residues in the CDR3.

This clone was recorded only once. The V call is TRBV5-8, the J call TRBJ2-7, with 7 bases identical to TRBD1. The junction had 6 bases not matched to a gene; V was cut back by 0 bases and J by 3 bases. The germline CDR1 and CDR2 sequences are SGHTS and YDEGEE. The CDR3 covers 15 residues. CDR3 nucleotides: TGTGCCAGCAGCTTGGCCGGGACAGCCCTCTACGAGCAGTACTTC. Translation: CASSLAGTALYEQYF.

The chain employs TRBV30 and TRBJ1-2; the D is unclear. This CDR3 has 13 amino acids. V was trimmed by 2 bases and J by 2 bases, leaving 9 bases between them. The germline CDR1 and CDR2 sequences are GTSNPN and SVGIG (reference sequence). CDR3: CAWSPGRNYGYTF. Here the CDR3 DNA reads TGTGCCTGGAGTCCTGGACGGAACTATGGCTACACCTTC.

This chain connects TRBV10-1 to TRBJ2-1, with 8 positions matching TRBD2. V shed 8 bases, J shed 9 bases, and the junction held 12 bases outside the gene matches. CDR3 size: 14 residues. The germline V gene encodes CDR1 WNHNN and CDR2 SYGVQD (reference sequence). The CDR3 spells CASFLRVAGSEQFF. Written as DNA, the CDR3 is TGCGCCAGCTTTCTTCGGGTAGCGGGAAGTGAGCAGTTCTTC.

This chain links TRBV28 with TRBJ2-1; D remains unclear. Germline values: CDR1 MDHEN, CDR2 SYDVKM. This CDR3 has 11 amino acids. The V end was cut by 3 bases, the J end by 8 bases, with 5 bases between. The CDR3 reads CASSFSYEQFF. CDR3 bases: TGTGCCAGCAGTTTTTCCTATGAGCAGTTCTTC.

The chain employs TRBV25-1 and TRBJ1-6, with no clear D. The V gene's germline CDR1 is MGHDK and CDR2 SYGVNS. Trimming removed 3 bases from V and 8 bases from J, with 8 bases in between. There are 13 residues in the CDR3. This CDR3 reads CASSEKEHSPLHF. The CDR3 DNA sequence: TGTGCCAGCAGTGAGAAAGAGCATTCACCCCTCCACTTT. Drawing the rest from reference TRBV25-1 and TRBJ1-6, the complete variable domain is EADIYQTPRYLVIGTGKKITLECSQTMGHDKMYWYQQDPGMELHLIHYSYGVNSTEKGDLSSESTVSRIRTEHFPLTLESARPSHTSQYLCASSEKEHSPLHFGNGTRLTVT.

This rearrangement joins TRBV5-6 to TRBJ2-7; D is unresolved. The CDR3 has 15 residues. CDR1 is SGHDT and CDR2 is YYEEEE in the germline V gene. V was trimmed by 2 bases and J by 0 bases, leaving 12 bases between them. CDR3 region: CASSLLSEISYEQYF. CDR3 in DNA: TGTGCCAGCAGCTTACTGAGTGAAATCTCCTACGAGCAGTACTTC.

The CDR3 nucleotides are TGTGCCAGCGGGGGCCGGGACAGGGGGACTGAAGCTTTCTTT. Translating gives CASGGRDRGTEAFF. The chain recombines TRBV2 with TRBJ1-1; 11 positions agree with TRBD1. The CDR3 covers 14 residues. The ends lost 8 bases at V and 5 bases at J; junction bases unmatched: 7. CDR1 and CDR2 from the germline V gene are SNHLY and FYNNEI.

This clone was counted a single time. The chain uses TRBV5-6 and TRBJ2-3, with 11 bases matching TRBD2. The germline CDR1 and CDR2 sequences are SGHDT and YYEEEE. The J segment lost 3 bases and the V segment lost 4 bases, leaving 4 bases of the junction unmatched. This CDR3 contains 15 residues. The CDR3 spells CASSIRTSGTDTQYF. The CDR3 coding sequence is TGTGCCAGCAGCATACGGACTAGCGGGACAGATACGCAGTATTTT.

The CDR3, as DNA: TGTGCCACCGGACGGACGAACACCGGGGAGCTGTTTTTT. It yields the protein CATGRTNTGELFF. The chain combines TRBV5-5 with TRBJ2-2, with D uncertain. V was pared by 9 bases and J by 0 bases, with 9 bases between. This CDR3 has 13 amino acids. Germline CDR1 reads SGHKS; CDR2 reads YYEKEE (reference sequence).

The chain is built from TRBV6-6 and TRBJ2-5; no firm D call. CDR1 and CDR2 (germline): MNHNY, SVGAGI (reference sequence). CDR3 length: 14 residues. V was trimmed by 5 bases and J by 2 bases, leaving 12 bases between them. The CDR3 DNA sequence: TGTGCCAGCAGTGACCAAGTACTACAAGAGACCCAGTACTTC. Translation gives CASSDQVLQETQYF.

V usage is TRBV6-5 and J usage is TRBJ2-1; 8 nucleotides match TRBD1. CDR1 is MNHEY, CDR2 SVGAGI, per germline. There are 11 residues in the CDR3. V lost 6 bases to trimming and J lost 16 bases; unmatched junction nucleotides: 8. For the CDR3, the DNA is TGTGCCAGCAGGGACACGGGACAGGTTTTCTTC. Amino acid sequence: CASRDTGQVFF.

The rearrangement uses TRBV24-1 and TRBJ1-2; the D gene is possibly TRBD1 (5 bases). The CDR3 is 13 residues long. Germline-derived CDR1 and CDR2 are KGHDR and SFDVKD. Trimming cost V 5 bases and J 8 bases, with 14 bases left between them. CDR3 residues: CATSASGDRGYTF. For the CDR3, the DNA is TGTGCCACCAGTGCCTCGGGGGACCGAGGCTACACCTTC.

The chain carries TRBV24-1 and TRBJ1-2; D perhaps matches TRBD1 (5 bases). Germline lookup yields CDR1 KGHDR and CDR2 SFDVKD. This CDR3 is 13 amino acids long. V lost 2 bases and J lost 7, with 10 bases in between. CDR3 loop: CATSDSGYSGYTF. CDR3 nucleotide sequence: TGTGCCACCAGTGATTCAGGGTACAGTGGCTACACCTTC.

The CDR3 nucleotides read TGTGCCAGTACGATTGCGGTGGATTATGGCTACACCTTC. Translated: CASTIAVDYGYTF. The chain combines TRBV19 with TRBJ1-2; D remains unclear. V lost 7 bases to trimming and J lost 5 bases, with 14 bases between them. CDR1 LNHDA and CDR2 SQIVND come from the germline V gene (reference sequence). The CDR3 is 13 residues long.

The chain has TRBV6-5 and TRBJ1-2, with D tentatively TRBD1 (5 bases). CDR3 length: 13 residues. Trimming pared 6 bases from V and 4 bases from J, leaving 12 bases between. Germline lookup yields CDR1 MNHEY and CDR2 SVGAGI. The CDR3: CASSEGISYGYTF. The CDR3 DNA sequence: TGTGCCAGCAGCGAGGGGATTTCCTATGGCTACACCTTC.